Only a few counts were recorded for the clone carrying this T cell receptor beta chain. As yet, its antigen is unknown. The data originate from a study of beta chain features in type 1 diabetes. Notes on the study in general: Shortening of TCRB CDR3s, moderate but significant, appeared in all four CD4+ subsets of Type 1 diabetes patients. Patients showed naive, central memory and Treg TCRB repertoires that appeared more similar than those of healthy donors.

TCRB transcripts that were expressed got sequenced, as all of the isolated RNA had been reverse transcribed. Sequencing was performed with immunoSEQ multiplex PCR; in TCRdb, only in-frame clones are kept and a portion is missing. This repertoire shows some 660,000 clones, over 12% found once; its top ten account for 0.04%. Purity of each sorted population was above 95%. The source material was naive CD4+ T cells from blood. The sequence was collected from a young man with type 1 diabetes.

For the CDR3, the DNA is TGTGCCAGCAGCGTAGGGCCAGGGGAAACTGAAGCTTTCTTT. It specifies CASSVGPGETEAFF. V is TRBV9 and J is TRBJ1-1, with D perhaps matching TRBD1 (6 bases). The germline V gene encodes CDR1 SGDLS and CDR2 YYNGEE. This CDR3 is built from 14 residues. The V gene lost 0 bases and the J gene lost 5 bases, with 11 bases spanning the gap. Full variable domain (missing parts from reference TRBV9 and TRBJ1-1): DSGVTQTPKHLITATGQRVTLRCSPRSGDLSVYWYQQSLDQGLQFLIQYYNGEERAKGNILERFSAQQFPDLHSELNLSSLELGDSALYFCASSVGPGETEAFFGQGTRLTVV.